What follows are 22 T cell receptor beta chains derived from one specimen sequenced in a study of T cells expressing NK-cell markers. TCRdb re-analyzed the 5' RACE reads; it lists each CDR3 protein once, without DNA. This table holds about 550,000 distinct CDR3 sequences. The sample consisted of blood T cells: a sorted CD56 or NKG2C T cell subset, CD4+ or CD8+ T cells, or bulk PBMC T cells (not recorded which). These receptor sequences come from a man aged 18 to 30 in good health.

This CDR3 is CASRKSGTGMVAGVGEQFF. The rearrangement joins TRBV11-1 to TRBJ2-1; TCRdb calls TRBD1, which cannot be checked without DNA. The CDR3 loop spans 19 amino acids. CDR1 and CDR2 (germline): SGHAT, FQDESV (reference sequence).

The chain joins TRBV6-5 to TRBJ1-5. This CDR3 region has 15 residues. Germline CDR1 and CDR2: MNHEY and SVGAGI. This CDR3 reads CASSYSAVSNQPQHF.

The genes are TRBV12-3 or TRBV12-4 and TRBJ1-6; TCRdb gives TRBD1 as the D gene, but with no DNA this cannot be confirmed. This CDR3 region has 15 residues. The CDR3 protein is CASRPAQGANSPLHF.

This rearrangement joins TRBV29-1 to TRBJ2-2; TCRdb names TRBD1, which stays unverified in the absence of DNA. This CDR3 spans 17 amino acids. Germline V gives CDR1 SQVTM, CDR2 ANQGSEA. CDR3 in amino acids: CSVEDRTGTPNTGELFF.

This chain uses TRBV11-2 with TRBJ2-1; TCRdb names TRBD2, which stays unverified in the absence of DNA. CDR3 length: 16 residues. The germline CDR1 and CDR2 sequences are SGHAT and FQNNGV. CDR3 sequence: CASSLAGREGEDEQFF.

The chain couples TRBV12-3 or TRBV12-4 to TRBJ1-3. This CDR3 spans 14 amino acids. CDR3 sequence: CASSSSLRWNTIYF.

This chain uses TRBV12-3 or TRBV12-4 with TRBJ2-3; TCRdb picks TRBD1, but there is no DNA to check that call. The CDR3 has 12 residues. CDR3 in amino acids: CASSWGAPGLYF.

The chain has TRBV10-3 and TRBJ2-7; TCRdb's D call of TRBD2 is untestable without DNA. The CDR3 totals 15 residues. Germline CDR1 is ENHRY and CDR2 is SYGVKD. Here the CDR3 reads CAISEAGLAVNEQYF.

This chain uses TRBV12-3 or TRBV12-4 with TRBJ2-7; TCRdb outputs TRBD2, but without DNA this stays unchecked. This CDR3 has 13 residues. The CDR3 reads CASSPGLAGKQYF.

The chain has TRBV11-2 and TRBJ1-6; checking the TCRdb D call of TRBD1 is not possible without DNA. In germline, CDR1 is SGHAT, CDR2 FQNNGV. There are 16 residues in the CDR3. This CDR3 reads CASSLGGSLLASPLHF.

The V and J genes are TRBV9 and TRBJ1-3; TCRdb names TRBD1, which stays unverified in the absence of DNA. This CDR3 region has 15 residues. Per the germline V gene, CDR1 is SGDLS and CDR2 is YYNGEE. The CDR3 region is CASSGQASSGNTIYF.

The chain has TRBV7-2 and TRBJ2-7; TCRdb indicates TRBD1, and absent DNA this call remains unverified. Germline assignment: CDR1 SGHTA and CDR2 FQGNSA. This CDR3 region has 15 residues. The CDR3 loop reads CASSPASGSGYEQYF.

V is TRBV3-1 and J is TRBJ2-1; absent DNA, TCRdb's TRBD2 call cannot be checked. The CDR3 sequence is 16 residues long. CDR1 LGHDT and CDR2 YNNKEL come from the germline V gene (reference sequence). This CDR3 is CASSQELLAGVNEQFF.

The chain employs TRBV4-2 and TRBJ2-7; TCRdb selects TRBD1, and the lack of DNA leaves this call unchecked. Germline V gene lookup returns CDR1 LGHNA and CDR2 YNFKEQ. There are 13 residues in the CDR3. The CDR3 protein is CASSPGGSYEQYF.

V usage is TRBV29-1 and J usage is TRBJ1-1. This CDR3 spans 14 amino acids. CDR1 and CDR2 (germline): SQVTM, ANQGSEA. This CDR3 is CSVHLPGKNTEAFF.

The rearrangement joins TRBV4-2 to TRBJ1-2. This CDR3 has 15 residues. Germline V CDR1 and CDR2: LGHNA, YNFKEQ. The chain's CDR3 is CASSQADGRDYGYTF.

The chain is built from TRBV30 and TRBJ1-2. From germline, CDR1 is GTSNPN and CDR2 SVGIG (reference sequence). This CDR3 contains 12 residues. The CDR3 reads CAWSGVNYGYTF.

V and J are TRBV10-2 and TRBJ2-6; the D gene TCRdb calls, TRBD1, cannot be checked with no DNA. CDR1 and CDR2 from the germline V gene are WSHSY and SAAADI. This CDR3 contains 19 residues. The CDR3 loop reads CASSVKKSWTASGANVLTF.

The V and J genes are TRBV24-1 and TRBJ2-1; TCRdb's D gene call, TRBD1, goes unchecked for lack of DNA. The germline CDR1 and CDR2 sequences are KGHDR and SFDVKD. The CDR3 loop spans 17 amino acids. The CDR3 reads CATSDNEMGQEYNEQFF.

This chain links TRBV20-1 with TRBJ2-2; TCRdb outputs TRBD2, but without DNA this stays unchecked. The germline V gene has CDR1 DFQATT and CDR2 SNEGSKA (reference sequence). The CDR3 contains 16 residues. The CDR3 sequence is CSATPRGRANTGELFF.

This chain connects TRBV25-1 to TRBJ2-1. Looked up from germline, CDR1 is MGHDK and CDR2 is SYGVNS. This CDR3 contains 15 residues. The chain's CDR3 is CASSLGGVSYNEQFF.

J is TRBJ2-1 and V is TRBV20-1. Germline values: CDR1 DFQATT, CDR2 SNEGSKA (reference sequence). The CDR3 length is 13 residues. The CDR3: CSASRQEYNEQFF.